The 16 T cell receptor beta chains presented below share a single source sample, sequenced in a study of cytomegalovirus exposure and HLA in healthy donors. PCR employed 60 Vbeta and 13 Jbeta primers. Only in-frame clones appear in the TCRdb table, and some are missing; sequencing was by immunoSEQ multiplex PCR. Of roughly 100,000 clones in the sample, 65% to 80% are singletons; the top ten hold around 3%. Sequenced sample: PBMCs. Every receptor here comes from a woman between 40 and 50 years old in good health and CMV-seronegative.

The chain's CDR3 is CASSVGGDGTGELFF. As DNA, the CDR3 is TGCGCCAGCAGTGTAGGAGGGGATGGCACCGGGGAGCTGTTTTTT. This rearrangement joins TRBV10-1 to TRBJ2-2; TRBD2 is a possible D gene (6 bases). V dropped 4 bases and J dropped 4 bases, with 13 bases sitting between them. Germline CDR1 WNHNN, CDR2 SYGVQD (reference sequence). This CDR3 is 15 amino acids long.

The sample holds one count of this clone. The CDR3 is CASSQRRGSGYGYTF. The CDR3 region has the DNA TGTGCCAGCAGTCAGCGGCGGGGCAGCGGCTATGGCTACACCTTC. The genes are TRBV28 and TRBJ1-2, with D tentatively TRBD1 (5 bases). The CDR3 spans 15 residues. Germline V gene lookup returns CDR1 MDHEN and CDR2 SYDVKM. Trimming left V 5 bases short and J 4 bases short, with 17 bases between.

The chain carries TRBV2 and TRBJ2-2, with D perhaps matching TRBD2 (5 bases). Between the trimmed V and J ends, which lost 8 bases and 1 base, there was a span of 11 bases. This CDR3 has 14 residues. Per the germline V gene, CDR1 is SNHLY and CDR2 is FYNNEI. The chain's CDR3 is CASSWSGNTGELFF. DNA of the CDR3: TGTGCCAGCTCCTGGAGCGGGAACACCGGGGAGCTGTTTTTT. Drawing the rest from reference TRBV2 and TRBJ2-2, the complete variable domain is EPEVTQTPSHQVTQMGQEVILRCVPISNHLYFYWYRQILGQKVEFLVSFYNNEISEKSEIFDDQFSVERPDGSNFTLKIRSTKLEDSAMYFCASSWSGNTGELFFGEGSRLTVL.

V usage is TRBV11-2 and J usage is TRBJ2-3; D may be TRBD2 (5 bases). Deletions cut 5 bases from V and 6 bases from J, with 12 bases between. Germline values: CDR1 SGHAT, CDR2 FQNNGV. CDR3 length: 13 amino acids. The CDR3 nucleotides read TGTGCCAGCAGCGCGGACTTGGGGGATACGCAGTATTTT. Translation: CASSADLGDTQYF.

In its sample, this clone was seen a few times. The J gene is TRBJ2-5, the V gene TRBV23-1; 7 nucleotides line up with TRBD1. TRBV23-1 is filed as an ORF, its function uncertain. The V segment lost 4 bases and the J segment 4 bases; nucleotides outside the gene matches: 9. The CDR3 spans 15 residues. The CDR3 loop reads CASSPRQGRAETQYF. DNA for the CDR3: TGCGCCAGCAGTCCTCGACAGGGTCGGGCAGAGACCCAGTACTTC.

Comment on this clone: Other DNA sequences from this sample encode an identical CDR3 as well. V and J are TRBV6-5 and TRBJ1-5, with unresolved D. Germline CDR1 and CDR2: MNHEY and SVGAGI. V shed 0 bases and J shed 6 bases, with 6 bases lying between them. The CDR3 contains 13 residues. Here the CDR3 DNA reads TGTGCCAGCAGTTACTCCCGAGGTCAGCCCCAGCATTTT. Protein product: CASSYSRGQPQHF.

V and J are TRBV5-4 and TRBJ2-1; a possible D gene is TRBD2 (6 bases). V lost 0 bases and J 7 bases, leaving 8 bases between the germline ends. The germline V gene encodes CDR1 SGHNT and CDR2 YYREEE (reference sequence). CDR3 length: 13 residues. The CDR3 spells CASSLADYNEQFF. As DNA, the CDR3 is TGTGCCAGCAGCTTGGCGGACTATAATGAGCAGTTCTTC.

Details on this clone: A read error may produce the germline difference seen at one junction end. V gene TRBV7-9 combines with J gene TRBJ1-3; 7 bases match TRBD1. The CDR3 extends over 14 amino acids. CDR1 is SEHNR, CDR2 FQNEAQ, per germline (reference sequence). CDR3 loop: CSSSFGTEGNTIYF. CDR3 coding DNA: TGTTCCAGCAGCTTCGGGACAGAAGGAAACACCATATATTTT. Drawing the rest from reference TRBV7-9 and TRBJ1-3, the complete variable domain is DTGVSQNPRHKITKRGQNVTFRCDPISEHNRLYWYRQTLGQGPEFLTYFQNEAQLEKSRLLSDRFSAERPKGSFSTLEIQRTEQGDSAMYLCSSSFGTEGNTIYFGEGSWLTVV.

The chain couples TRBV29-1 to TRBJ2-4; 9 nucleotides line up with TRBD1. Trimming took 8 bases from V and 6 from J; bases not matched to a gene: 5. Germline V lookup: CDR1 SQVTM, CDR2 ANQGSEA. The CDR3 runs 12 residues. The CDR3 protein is CSSLTGGNIQYF. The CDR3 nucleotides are TGCAGCTCCTTGACAGGGGGAAACATTCAGTACTTC.

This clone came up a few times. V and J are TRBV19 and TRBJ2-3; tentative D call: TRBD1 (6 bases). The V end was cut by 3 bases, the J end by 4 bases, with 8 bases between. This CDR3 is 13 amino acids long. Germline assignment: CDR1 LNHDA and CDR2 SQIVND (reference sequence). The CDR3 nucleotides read TGTGCCAGTAGTATCACAGGGCCAGATACGCAGTATTTT. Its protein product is CASSITGPDTQYF.

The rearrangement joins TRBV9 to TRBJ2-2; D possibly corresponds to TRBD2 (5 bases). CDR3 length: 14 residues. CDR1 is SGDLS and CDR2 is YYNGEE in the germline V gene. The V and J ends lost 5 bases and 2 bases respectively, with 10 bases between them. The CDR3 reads CASRRSGNTGELFF. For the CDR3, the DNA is TGTGCCAGCAGACGGAGCGGTAACACCGGGGAGCTGTTTTTT.

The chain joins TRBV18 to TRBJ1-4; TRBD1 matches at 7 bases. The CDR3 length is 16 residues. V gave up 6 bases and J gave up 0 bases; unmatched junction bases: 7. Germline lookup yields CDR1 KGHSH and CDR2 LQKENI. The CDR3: CASSPGQVATNEKLFF. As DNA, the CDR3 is TGTGCCAGCTCCCCCGGACAGGTTGCAACTAATGAAAAACTGTTTTTT.

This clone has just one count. CDR3 sequence: CAISESGGIQYF. The DNA of the CDR3 is TGTGCCATCAGTGAGTCCGGGGGGATTCAGTACTTC. The chain links TRBV10-3 to TRBJ2-4; 7 bases fit TRBD2. Trimming at V came to 0 bases and at J to 10 bases, leaving 0 bases not matched to a gene. This CDR3 is 12 amino acids long. The germline V gene encodes CDR1 ENHRY and CDR2 SYGVKD.

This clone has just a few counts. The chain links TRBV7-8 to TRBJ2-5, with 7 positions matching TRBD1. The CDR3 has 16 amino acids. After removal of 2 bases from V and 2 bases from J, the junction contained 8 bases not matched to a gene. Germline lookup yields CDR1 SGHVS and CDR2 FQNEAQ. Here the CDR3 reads CASSLRPGQLQETQYF. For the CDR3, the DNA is TGTGCCAGCAGCTTACGGCCGGGACAGCTACAAGAGACCCAGTACTTC.

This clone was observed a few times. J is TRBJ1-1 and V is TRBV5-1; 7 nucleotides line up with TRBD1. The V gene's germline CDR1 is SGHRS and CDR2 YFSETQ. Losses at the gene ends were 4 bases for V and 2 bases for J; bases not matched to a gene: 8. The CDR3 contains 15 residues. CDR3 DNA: TGCGCCAGCAGCGGCGACAGGGAACTAAACACTGAAGCTTTCTTT. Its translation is CASSGDRELNTEAFF.

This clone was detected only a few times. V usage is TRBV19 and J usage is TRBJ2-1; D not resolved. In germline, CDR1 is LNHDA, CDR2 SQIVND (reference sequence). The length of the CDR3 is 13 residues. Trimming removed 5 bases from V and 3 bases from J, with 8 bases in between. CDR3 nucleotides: TGTGCCAGTAGTTCCGGGTTCTACAATGAGCAGTTCTTC. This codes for CASSSGFYNEQFF. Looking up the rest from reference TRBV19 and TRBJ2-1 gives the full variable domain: DGGITQSPKYLFRKEGQNVTLSCEQNLNHDAMYWYRQDPGQGLRLIYYSQIVNDFQKGDIAEGYSVSREKKESFPLTVTSAQKNPTAFYLCASSSGFYNEQFFGPGTRLTVL.